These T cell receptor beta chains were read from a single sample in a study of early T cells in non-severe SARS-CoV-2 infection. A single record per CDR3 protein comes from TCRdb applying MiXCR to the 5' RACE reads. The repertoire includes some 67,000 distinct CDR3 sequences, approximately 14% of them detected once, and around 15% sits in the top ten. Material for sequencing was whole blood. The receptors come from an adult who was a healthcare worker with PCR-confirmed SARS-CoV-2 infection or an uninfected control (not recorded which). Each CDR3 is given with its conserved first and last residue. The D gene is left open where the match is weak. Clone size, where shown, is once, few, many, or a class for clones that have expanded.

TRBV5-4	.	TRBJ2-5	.	TGTGCCAGCAGCTTGGCTGGCGTAAGGTACCAAGAGACCCAGTACTTC	CASSLAGVRYQETQYF
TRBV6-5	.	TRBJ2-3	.	TGTGCCAGCAGCCGGGACACCCCCAAGTGGGATACGCAGTATTTT	CASSRDTPKWDTQYF
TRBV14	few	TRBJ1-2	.	TGTGCCAGCAGCCAAGATTATAGCCATGGCTACACCTTC	CASSQDYSHGYTF
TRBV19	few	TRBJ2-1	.	TGTGCCAGTAGTATGAGGGTGCTAATCAATGAGCAGTTCTTC	CASSMRVLINEQFF
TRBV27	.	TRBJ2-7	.	TGTGCCAGCAGTTTCTCCCCGGGGGCCCAACTAGACGAGCAGTACTTC	CASSFSPGAQLDEQYF
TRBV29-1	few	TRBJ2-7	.	TGCAGCGTTGAAGAAGTCTACGAGCAGTACTTC	CSVEEVYEQYF
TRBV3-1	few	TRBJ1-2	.	TGTGCCAGCAGCCGGGAGTCAGGTGGCTACACCTTC	CASSRESGGYTF
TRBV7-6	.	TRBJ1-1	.	TGTGCCAGCAGCAAGGGACGTGACACTGAAGCTTTCTTT	CASSKGRDTEAFF
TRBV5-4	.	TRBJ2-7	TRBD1	TGTGCCAGCACATCAAGGGGACAGGGCCGCGAGCAGTACTTC	CASTSRGQGREQYF
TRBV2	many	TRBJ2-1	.	TGTGCCAGCAGTGTCCGGGACCATCGGGATGGTGAGCAGTTCTTC	CASSVRDHRDGEQFF
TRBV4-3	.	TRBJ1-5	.	TGCGCCAGCAGCCAAGATTTGAGCGGGTCAGGCCAGCCCCAGCATTTT	CASSQDLSGSGQPQHF
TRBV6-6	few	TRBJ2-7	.	TGTGCCAGCAGTTCCCAGGGGCCGAGGGGGACCTACGAGCAGTACTTC	CASSSQGPRGTYEQYF
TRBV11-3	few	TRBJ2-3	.	TGTGCCAGCAGCTTACACAGGGGCACAGATACGCAGTATTTT	CASSLHRGTDTQYF
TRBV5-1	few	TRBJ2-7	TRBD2	TGCGCCAGCAGCCCCCGGACTAGCGGGGACTACGAGCAGTACTTC	CASSPRTSGDYEQYF
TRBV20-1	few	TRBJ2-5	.	TGCAGTGCTAGAGGGGGGGTACAAAAAGAGACCCAGTACTTC	CSARGGVQKETQYF
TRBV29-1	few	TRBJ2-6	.	TGCAGCGTTGGGGCGGCTTACGGGGCCAACGTCCTGACTTTC	CSVGAAYGANVLTF
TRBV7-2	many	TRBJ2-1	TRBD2	TGTGCCAGCAGCCCGAGCGGGGGGGCCTACAATGAGCAGTTCTTC	CASSPSGGAYNEQFF
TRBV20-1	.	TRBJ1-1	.	TGCAGTGCTACGGGCCAGAAGAAGGTGGCTTTCTTT	CSATGQKKVAFF
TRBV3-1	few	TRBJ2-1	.	TGTGCCAGCAGCCAAGATCTGACAGACGAGCAGTTCTTC	CASSQDLTDEQFF
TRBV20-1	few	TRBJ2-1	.	TGCAGTGCTAGACGAGACAGAAACAATGAGCAGTTCTTC	CSARRDRNNEQFF
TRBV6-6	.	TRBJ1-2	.	TGTGCCAGCAGTTACTCACTAGGACGCGGCTACACCTTC	CASSYSLGRGYTF
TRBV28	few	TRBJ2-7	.	TGTGCCAGCAGCCCTGGCGTCGAGCAGTACTTC	CASSPGVEQYF
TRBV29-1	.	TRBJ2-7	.	TGCAGCGTTGCCCCCCCAGGAACCTACGAGCAGTACTTC	CSVAPPGTYEQYF
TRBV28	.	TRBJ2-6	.	TGTGCCAGCAGGGTTGCTGGGACCAACGTCCTGACTTTC	CASRVAGTNVLTF
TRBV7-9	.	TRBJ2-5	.	TGTGCCAGCAGCTTGCCGAGTGGGCAGGGAGAGGAGACCCAGTACTTC	CASSLPSGQGEETQYF
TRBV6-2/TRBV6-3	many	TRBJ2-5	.	TGTGCCAGCAGTTACGAAGTGGAGACCCAGTACTTC	CASSYEVETQYF
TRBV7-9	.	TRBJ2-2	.	TGTGCCAGCAGCTTACGGGGGGCTCACACCGGGGAGCTGTTTTTT	CASSLRGAHTGELFF
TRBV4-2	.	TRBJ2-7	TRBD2	TGTGCCAGCAGCCATGTGGCGGGACTAGCGGAATACGAGCAGTACTTC	CASSHVAGLAEYEQYF
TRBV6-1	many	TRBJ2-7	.	TGTGCCAGCAGTTCCCGGGACCCAAGCTACGAGCAGTACTTC	CASSSRDPSYEQYF
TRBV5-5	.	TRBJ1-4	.	TGTGCCAGCAGCTTGACTAGGAGCAGGGAACTGTTTTTT	CASSLTRSRELFF
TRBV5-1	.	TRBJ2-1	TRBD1	TGCGCCAGCAGCCAGGGACAGGCAGACTACAATGAGCAGTTCTTC	CASSQGQADYNEQFF
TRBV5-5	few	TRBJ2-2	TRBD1	TGTGCCAGCAGCCCCCGGGGACAGTTGTTTACCGGGGAGCTGTTTTTT	CASSPRGQLFTGELFF
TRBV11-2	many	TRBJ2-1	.	TGTGCCAGCAGCTTCTCGGCAGGGGATGTCTACAATGAGCAGTTCTTC	CASSFSAGDVYNEQFF
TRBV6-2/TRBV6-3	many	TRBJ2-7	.	TGTGCCAGCAGTTACTCGAAAAGCGGTAACGAGCAGTACTTC	CASSYSKSGNEQYF
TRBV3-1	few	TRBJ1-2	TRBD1	TGTGCCAGCAGCCAAGATCTGGGGACAGGGGGCTATGGCTACACCTTC	CASSQDLGTGGYGYTF
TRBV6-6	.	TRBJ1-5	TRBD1	TGTGCCAGCAGTTACTCTGGACAGGGTGACCAGCCCCAGCATTTT	CASSYSGQGDQPQHF
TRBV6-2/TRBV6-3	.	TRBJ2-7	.	TGTGCCAGCCGGGCTAGCGACTACGAGCAGTACTTC	CASRASDYEQYF
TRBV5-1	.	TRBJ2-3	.	TGCGCCAGCAGCTTACCCACCACAGATACGCAGTATTTT	CASSLPTTDTQYF
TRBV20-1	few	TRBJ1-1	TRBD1	TGCAGTTTAAGGAAGGGGGCGAAGGGCACTGAAGCTTTCTTT	CSLRKGAKGTEAFF
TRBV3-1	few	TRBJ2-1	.	TGTGCCAGCAGCATAGCTTTCTATGAGCAGTTCTTC	CASSIAFYEQFF
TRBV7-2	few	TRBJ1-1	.	TGTGCCAGCAGCCTAGCGATGAACACTGAAGCTTTCTTT	CASSLAMNTEAFF
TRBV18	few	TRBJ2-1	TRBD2	TGTGCCAGCTCCCGTCGGACTAGCGGGGGGGCCCTCTCCTACAATGAGCAGTTCTTC	CASSRRTSGGALSYNEQFF
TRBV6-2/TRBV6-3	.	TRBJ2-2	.	TGTGCCAGCAGCAGACAGTGGCCTTCAACCGGGGAGCTGTTTTTT	CASSRQWPSTGELFF
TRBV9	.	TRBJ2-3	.	TGTGCCAGCAGCGTAGGGGTCATTAGCTCAGATACGCAGTATTTT	CASSVGVISSDTQYF